This record covers a single T cell receptor (beta chain). Its antigen is as yet unknown. The method was immunoSEQ multiplex PCR; TCRdb's version includes in-frame clones alone and lacks a portion of them. The sample includes roughly 1.4 million clones, roughly 98.5% of them seen just once. CDR1 and CDR2 from the germline V gene are SGHTA and FQGTGA. This CDR3 spans 19 amino acids. Trimming removed 5 bases at V and 0 bases at J, with 23 bases between. These data originate in a study of shared clonotypes between healthy human individuals. The overall study: The study used three CD4 naive, three CD4 memory, two CD8 naive and one CD8 memory plate per donor. General study results and limits: Memory subsets generally showed lower estimated richness than naive subsets. The diversity represented, both genetic and in exposure history, was limited by few donors.

Investigators divided CD4+ cells into CD45RA+ naive and CD45RA-negative memory subsets. The V gene is TRBV7-3, the J gene TRBJ2-4, with D maybe TRBD1 (6 bases). The source material was naive CD4+ T cells sorted from blood. Subset in this sample: CD45RA+ positively selected. The sequence was obtained from a man aged 25 to 45 in good health. The CDR3 coding sequence is TGTGCCAGCAGCCCCCCTGCGACAGGCCCGCCACTAGCCAAAAACATTCAGTACTTC. It specifies CASSPPATGPPLAKNIQYF.